This T cell receptor (beta chain) stems from a study of monozygotic twins with inflammatory bowel disease (dated by TCRdb to the late 2010s). Study-level background: The complete study included 28 monozygotic twin pairs: 19 IBD-discordant Danish pairs and nine German pairs, of which four were IBD-concordant and five were IBD-discordant. The search for disease-associated traits relied mainly on comparing IBD patients with their genetically identical healthy co-twins within discordant pairs. Each individual had, on average, about 151 000 unique TCRalpha sequences and 181 000 unique TCRbeta sequences available for analysis. What the authors observed across the whole study: No single strong signal or clonotype linked to IBD turned up in the results, so the idea that one exists was not supported. Distinction between different T cell subtypes could not be achieved in the analysis. Repertoire similarity did not differ between concordant and discordant twins, which could be due to limited statistical power. Because patients were on differing immunosuppressive treatments, the repertoires may have picked up extra background noise and inter-individual variability. A decrease in TCRbeta repertoire diversity, as measured by inverse Simpson index, was observed in IBD patients compared with their healthy co-twins. Compared with healthy twins, IBD patients had fewer clonotypes in common with other individuals, a difference most pronounced in patients showing signs of disease activity.

From each donor, a roughly 2.3 ml peripheral blood sample was collected into PAXgene tubes and stored at -80 degrees C. Total RNA was isolated from whole blood with the PAXgene blood miRNA kit on an automated QIAcube, without T cell sorting. Peripheral blood from monozygotic twin pairs, either concordant or discordant for inflammatory bowel disease, underwent deep TCRalpha and TCRbeta repertoire profiling that used unique molecular barcoding. For every twin pair, smoking habits were documented, and each individual was categorised as a current, former or never smoker. Libraries were prepared through 5' RACE. For each TCR library, approximately 3.5 ug of total RNA was used. cDNA was synthesized with SMARTScribe reverse transcriptase in eight separate reactions per sample. During cDNA synthesis, template switching was used to introduce unique molecular identifiers that contained a 6-nucleotide sample barcode. TCRalpha and TCRbeta cDNA was amplified by two nested PCRs of around 16 and 10 cycles, with bead purification after each PCR. Before amplification, the cDNA was treated with uracil DNA-glycosylase and purified using the QIAquick PCR purification kit. The second PCR was the step at which Illumina TruSeq-compatible adapters and sample-specific barcodes were added. TapeStation and Qubit were used to check library quality and concentration, and around 5.3 ng of each library was pooled. The pooled libraries were sequenced with 2 x 100 bp reads and custom sequencing primers on an Illumina HiSeq2500 single-index Rapid Run. As for the original processing: MiGEC version 1.2.6 was used for UMI-based consensus assembly, which corrected PCR and sequencing errors. MiXCR version 2.1.1 was used to carry out V(D)J alignment, clonotype assembly and CDR3 extraction. Normalisation of gene usage, clonotype sharing and MAIT/NKT TCR abundance was achieved by analysing the top 1000, 10 000 and 20 000 clonotypes per sample. After downsampling to 27 000 UMIs, diversity was calculated as the inverse Simpson index using the vegan R package. Paired Mann-Whitney U tests were applied to discordant twin pairs, and Benjamini-Hochberg correction was used for multiple testing. The reads, reprocessed by TCRdb, yield one row per CDR3 protein sequence and no DNA. V and J calls and clone size were set by TCRdb, not the authors. The table of this sample itemizes 300,000 to 350,000 distinct CDR3 sequences. The top ten constitute roughly 2% of the sample.

About this clonotype itself: The clone's antigen remains unknown.

Material: blood. The origin of this receptor is a human donor with ulcerative colitis or Crohn's disease, or a healthy co-twin of an affected twin (not recorded which).

For the CDR3, the sequence is CASSQPGQTYEQYF. The sequence joins TRBV4-1 to TRBJ2-7; TCRdb lists TRBD1, though no DNA is available to test this call. Based on the germline V gene, the CDR1 and CDR2 sequences are MGHRA and YSYEKL. The CDR3 contains 14 residues, cysteine and phenylalanine counted. Only the protein is available.